The T cell receptor beta chain under discussion was sequenced for a study of blood T cell repertoires in COVID-19. Background on the study: Whether acute or convalescent, the COVID-19 samples came from the United States, Italy and Spain.

V gave up 5 bases and J gave up 0 bases; unmatched junction bases: 8. This CDR3 is built from 16 residues. Looked up from germline, CDR1 is SGDLS and CDR2 is YYNGEE. Original handling: The assay estimated nucleated cells by amplifying reference gene primers. Some clones are missing from TCRdb's copy, which holds only in-frame ones; the method was immunoSEQ multiplex PCR. That table supplies the V and J calls and clone size; D and trimming were determined from the DNA. The table shows tens of thousands of clones, with 80% occurring only once. The receptor was derived from a woman aged 70-85 years with acute or convalescent COVID-19. The sequenced sample consisted of peripheral blood. V usage is TRBV9 and J usage is TRBJ1-1; 9 bases agree with TRBD1. The chain's CDR3 is CASSPTGGGMNTEAFF. In DNA, the CDR3 is TGTGCCAGCAGTCCTACAGGGGGCGGAATGAACACTGAAGCTTTCTTT.